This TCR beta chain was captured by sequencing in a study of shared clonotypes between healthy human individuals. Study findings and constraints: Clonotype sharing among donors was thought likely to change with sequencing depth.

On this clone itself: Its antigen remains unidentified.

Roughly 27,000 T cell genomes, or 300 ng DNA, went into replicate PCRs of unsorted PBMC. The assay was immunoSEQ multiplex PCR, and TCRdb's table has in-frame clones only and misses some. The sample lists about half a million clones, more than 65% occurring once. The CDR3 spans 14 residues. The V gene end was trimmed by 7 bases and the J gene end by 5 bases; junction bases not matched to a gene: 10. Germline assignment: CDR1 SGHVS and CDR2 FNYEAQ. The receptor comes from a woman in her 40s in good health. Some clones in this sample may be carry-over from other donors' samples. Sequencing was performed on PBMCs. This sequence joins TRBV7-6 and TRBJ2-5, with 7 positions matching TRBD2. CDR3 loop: CASKPSGVGETQYF. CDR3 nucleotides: TGTGCCAGCAAACCTAGCGGTGTCGGGGAGACCCAGTACTTC.